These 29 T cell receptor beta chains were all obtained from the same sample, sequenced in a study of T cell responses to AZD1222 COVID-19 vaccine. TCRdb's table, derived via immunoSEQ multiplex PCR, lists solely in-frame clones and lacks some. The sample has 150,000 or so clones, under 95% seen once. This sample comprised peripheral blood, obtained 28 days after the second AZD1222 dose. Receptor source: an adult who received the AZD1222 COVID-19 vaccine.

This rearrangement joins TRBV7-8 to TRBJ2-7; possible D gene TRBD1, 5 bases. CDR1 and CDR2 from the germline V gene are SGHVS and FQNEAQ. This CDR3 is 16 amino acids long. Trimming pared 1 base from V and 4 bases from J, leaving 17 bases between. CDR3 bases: TGTGCCAGCAGCTTAGGAGGTATCCAAAGGGGTTACGAGCAGTACTTC. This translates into CASSLGGIQRGYEQYF.

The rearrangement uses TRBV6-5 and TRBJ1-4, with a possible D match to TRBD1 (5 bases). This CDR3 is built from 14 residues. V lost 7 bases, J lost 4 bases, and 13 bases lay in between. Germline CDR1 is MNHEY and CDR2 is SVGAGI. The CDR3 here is CASNSGRDNEKLFF. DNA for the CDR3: TGTGCCAGCAATTCGGGGCGAGATAATGAAAAACTGTTTTTT.

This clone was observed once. The CDR3 DNA sequence: TGTGCCACCTCAGGGGATTATAATTCACCCCTCCACTTT. This gives the protein CATSGDYNSPLHF. The V call is TRBV27, the J call TRBJ1-6, with D possibly matching TRBD1 (6 bases). This CDR3 region has 13 residues. CDR1 is MNHEY and CDR2 is SMNVEV in the germline V gene (reference sequence). The V gene lost 10 bases and the J gene lost 4 bases, with 11 bases spanning the gap.

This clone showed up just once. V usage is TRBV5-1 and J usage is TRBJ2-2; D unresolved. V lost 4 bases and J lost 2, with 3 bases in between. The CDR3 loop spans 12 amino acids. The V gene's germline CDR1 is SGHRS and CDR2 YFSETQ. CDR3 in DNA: TGCGCCAGCAGCCTCAACACCGGGGAGCTGTTTTTT. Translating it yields CASSLNTGELFF.

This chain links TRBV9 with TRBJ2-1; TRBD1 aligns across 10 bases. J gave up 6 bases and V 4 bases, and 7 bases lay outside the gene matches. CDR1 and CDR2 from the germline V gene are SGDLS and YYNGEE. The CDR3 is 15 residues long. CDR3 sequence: CASSPRQGALNEQFF. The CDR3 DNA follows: TGTGCCAGCAGCCCTCGACAGGGGGCCCTCAATGAGCAGTTCTTC.

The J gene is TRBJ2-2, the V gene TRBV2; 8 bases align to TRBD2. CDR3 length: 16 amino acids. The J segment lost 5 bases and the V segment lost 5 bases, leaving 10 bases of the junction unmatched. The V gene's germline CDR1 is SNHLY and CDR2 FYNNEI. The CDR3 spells CASSINSGKVTGELFF. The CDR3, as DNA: TGTGCCAGCAGTATTAATAGCGGGAAGGTTACCGGGGAGCTGTTTTTT.

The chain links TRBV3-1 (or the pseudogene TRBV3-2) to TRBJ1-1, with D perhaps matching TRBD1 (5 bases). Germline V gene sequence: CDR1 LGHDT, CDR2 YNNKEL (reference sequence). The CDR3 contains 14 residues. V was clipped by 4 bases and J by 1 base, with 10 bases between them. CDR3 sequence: CASSRGVKNTEAFF. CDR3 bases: TGTGCCAGCAGCCGAGGGGTCAAGAACACTGAAGCTTTCTTT.

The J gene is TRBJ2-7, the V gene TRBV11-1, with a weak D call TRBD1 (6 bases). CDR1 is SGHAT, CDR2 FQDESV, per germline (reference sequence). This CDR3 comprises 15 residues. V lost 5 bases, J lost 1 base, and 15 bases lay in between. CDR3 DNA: TGTGCCAGCAGCCCCATAGGGACACCTTCCTACGAGCAGTACTTC. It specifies CASSPIGTPSYEQYF.

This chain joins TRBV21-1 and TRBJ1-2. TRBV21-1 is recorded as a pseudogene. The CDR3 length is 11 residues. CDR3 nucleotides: TGTGCCAGCAGCAAAGGCCAAGAGCACTTCTTC. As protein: CASSKGQEHFF.

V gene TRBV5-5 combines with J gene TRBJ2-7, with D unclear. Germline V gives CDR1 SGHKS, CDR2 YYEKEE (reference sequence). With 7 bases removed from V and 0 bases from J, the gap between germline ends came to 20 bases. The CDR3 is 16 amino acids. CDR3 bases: TGTGCCAGCGGGTTCCCCGGGCTAGGATCCTCCTACGAGCAGTACTTC. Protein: CASGFPGLGSSYEQYF.

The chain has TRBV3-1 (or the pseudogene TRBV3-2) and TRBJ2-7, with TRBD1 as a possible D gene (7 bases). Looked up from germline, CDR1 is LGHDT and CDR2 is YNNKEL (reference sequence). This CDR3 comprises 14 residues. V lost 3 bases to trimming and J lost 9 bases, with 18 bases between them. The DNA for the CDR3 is TGTGCCAGCAGCCAGTCGGAGGGGGCGGGTAGGCAGTACTTC. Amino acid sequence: CASSQSEGAGRQYF.

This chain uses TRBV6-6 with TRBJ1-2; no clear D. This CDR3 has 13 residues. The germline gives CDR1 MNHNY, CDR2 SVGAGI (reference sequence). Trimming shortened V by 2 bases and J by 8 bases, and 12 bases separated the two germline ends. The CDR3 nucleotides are TGTGCCAGCAGTTACCAGACTCGGGGAGGCTACACCTTC. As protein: CASSYQTRGGYTF.

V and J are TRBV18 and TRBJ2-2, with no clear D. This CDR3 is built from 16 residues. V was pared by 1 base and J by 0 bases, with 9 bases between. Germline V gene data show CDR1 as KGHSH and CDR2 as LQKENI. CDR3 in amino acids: CASSPRPTSNTGELFF. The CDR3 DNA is TGTGCCAGCTCACCACGCCCAACCTCGAACACCGGGGAGCTGTTTTTT. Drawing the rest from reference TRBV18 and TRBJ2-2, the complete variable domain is NAGVMQNPRHLVRRRGQEARLRCSPMKGHSHVYWYRQLPEEGLKFMVYLQKENIIDESGMPKERFSAEFPKEGPSILRIQQVVRGDSAAYFCASSPRPTSNTGELFFGEGSRLTVL.

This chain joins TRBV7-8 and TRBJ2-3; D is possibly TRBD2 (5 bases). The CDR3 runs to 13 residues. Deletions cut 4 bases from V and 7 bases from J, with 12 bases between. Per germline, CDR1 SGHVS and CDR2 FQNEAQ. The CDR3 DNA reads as TGTGCCAGCAGCTCTGCGCGGGCGTATACGCAGTATTTT. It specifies CASSSARAYTQYF.

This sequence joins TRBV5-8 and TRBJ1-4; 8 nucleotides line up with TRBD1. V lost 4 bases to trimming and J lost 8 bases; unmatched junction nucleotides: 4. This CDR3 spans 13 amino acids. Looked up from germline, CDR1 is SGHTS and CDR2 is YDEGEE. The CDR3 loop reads CASSSRDREKLFF. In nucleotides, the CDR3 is TGTGCCAGCAGCAGCCGGGACAGGGAAAAACTGTTTTTT.

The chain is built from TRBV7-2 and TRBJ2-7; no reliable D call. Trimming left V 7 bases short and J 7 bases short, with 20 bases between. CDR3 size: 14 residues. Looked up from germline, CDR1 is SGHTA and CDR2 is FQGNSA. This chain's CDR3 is CASMLRGGPREQYF. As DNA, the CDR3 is TGTGCCAGCATGCTTAGAGGCGGACCCAGGGAGCAGTACTTC.

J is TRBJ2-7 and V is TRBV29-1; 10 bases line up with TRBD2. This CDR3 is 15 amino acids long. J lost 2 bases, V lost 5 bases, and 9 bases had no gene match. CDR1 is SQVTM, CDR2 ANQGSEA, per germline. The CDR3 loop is CSVSSSGRLTYEQYF. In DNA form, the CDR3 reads TGCAGCGTTTCGTCTAGCGGGAGATTGACCTACGAGCAGTACTTC.

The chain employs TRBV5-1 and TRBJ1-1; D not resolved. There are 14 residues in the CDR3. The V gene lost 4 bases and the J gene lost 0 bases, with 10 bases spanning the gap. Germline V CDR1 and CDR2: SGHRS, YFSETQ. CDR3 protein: CASSLGVMNTEAFF. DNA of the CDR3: TGCGCCAGCAGCCTCGGGGTCATGAACACTGAAGCTTTCTTT.

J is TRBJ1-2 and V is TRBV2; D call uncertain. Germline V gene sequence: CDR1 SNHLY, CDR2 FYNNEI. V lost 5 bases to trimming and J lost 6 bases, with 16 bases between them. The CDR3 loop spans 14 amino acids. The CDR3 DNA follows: TGTGCCAGCAGTAGGCAGACACCTAGGAATGGCTACACCTTC. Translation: CASSRQTPRNGYTF.

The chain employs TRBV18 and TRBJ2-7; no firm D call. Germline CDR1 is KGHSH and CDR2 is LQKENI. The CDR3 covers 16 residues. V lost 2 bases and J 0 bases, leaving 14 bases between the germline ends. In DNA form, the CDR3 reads TGTGCCAGCTCACCAAGGATCACAGTAAGCTCCTACGAGCAGTACTTC. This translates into CASSPRITVSSYEQYF.

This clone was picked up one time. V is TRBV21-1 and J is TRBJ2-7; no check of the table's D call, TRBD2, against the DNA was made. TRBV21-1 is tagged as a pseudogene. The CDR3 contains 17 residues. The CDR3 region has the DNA TGTGCTATCACTCCCCCCAGCAGGAGGGAAGGTGACTACGAGCAGTACTTC. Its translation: CAITPPSRREGDYEQYF.

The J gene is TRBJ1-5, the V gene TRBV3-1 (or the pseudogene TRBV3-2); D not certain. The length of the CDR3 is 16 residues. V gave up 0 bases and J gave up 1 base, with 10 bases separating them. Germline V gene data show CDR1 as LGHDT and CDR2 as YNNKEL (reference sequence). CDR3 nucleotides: TGTGCCAGCAGCCAAGAGACCCCGGGGAGCAATCAGCCCCAGCATTTT. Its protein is CASSQETPGSNQPQHF.

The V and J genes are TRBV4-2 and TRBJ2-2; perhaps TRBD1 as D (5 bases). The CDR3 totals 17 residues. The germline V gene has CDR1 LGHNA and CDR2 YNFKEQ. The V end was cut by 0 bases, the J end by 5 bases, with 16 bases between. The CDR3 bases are TGTGCCAGCAGCCAAGATGGGGCTGTTCTCGGGACCGGGGAGCTGTTTTTT. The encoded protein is CASSQDGAVLGTGELFF.

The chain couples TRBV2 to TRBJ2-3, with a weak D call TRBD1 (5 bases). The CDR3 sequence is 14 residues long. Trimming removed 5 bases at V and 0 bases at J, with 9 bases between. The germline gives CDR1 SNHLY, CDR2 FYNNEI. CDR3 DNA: TGTGCCAGCAGTTTCAGGGCTAGCACAGATACGCAGTATTTT. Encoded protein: CASSFRASTDTQYF.

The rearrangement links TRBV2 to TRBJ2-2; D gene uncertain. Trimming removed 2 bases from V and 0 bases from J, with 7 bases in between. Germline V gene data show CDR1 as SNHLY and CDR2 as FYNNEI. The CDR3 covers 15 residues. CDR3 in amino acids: CASSESGANTGELFF. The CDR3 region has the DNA TGTGCCAGCAGTGAATCGGGCGCGAACACCGGGGAGCTGTTTTTT.

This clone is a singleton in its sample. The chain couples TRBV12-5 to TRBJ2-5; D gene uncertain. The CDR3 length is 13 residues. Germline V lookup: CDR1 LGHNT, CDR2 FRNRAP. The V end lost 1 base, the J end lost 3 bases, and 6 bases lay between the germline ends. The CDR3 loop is CASGLGLKETQYF. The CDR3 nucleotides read TGTGCTAGTGGTTTGGGGCTAAAAGAGACCCAGTACTTC.

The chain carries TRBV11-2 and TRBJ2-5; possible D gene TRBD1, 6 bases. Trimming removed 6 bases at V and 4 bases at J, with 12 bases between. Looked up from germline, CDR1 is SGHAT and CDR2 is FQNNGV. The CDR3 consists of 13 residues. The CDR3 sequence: CASRAGAIETQYF. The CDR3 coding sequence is TGTGCCAGCAGGGCAGGGGCCATAGAGACCCAGTACTTC.

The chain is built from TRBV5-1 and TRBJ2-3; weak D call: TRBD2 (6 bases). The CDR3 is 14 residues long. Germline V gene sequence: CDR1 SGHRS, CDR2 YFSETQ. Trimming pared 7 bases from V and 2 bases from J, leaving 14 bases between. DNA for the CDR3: TGCGCCAGCGGGGGGAGACAGTCCACAGATACGCAGTATTTT. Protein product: CASGGRQSTDTQYF.

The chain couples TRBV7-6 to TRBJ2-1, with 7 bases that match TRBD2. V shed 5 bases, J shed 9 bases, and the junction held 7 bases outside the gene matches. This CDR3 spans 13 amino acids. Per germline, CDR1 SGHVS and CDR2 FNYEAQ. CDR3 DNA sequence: TGTGCCAGCAGCCCCCGGGGGGAAAGTGAGCAGTTCTTC. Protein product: CASSPRGESEQFF. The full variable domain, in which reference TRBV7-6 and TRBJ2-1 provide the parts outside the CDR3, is GAGVSQSPRYKVTKRGQDVALRCDPISGHVSLYWYRQALGQGPEFLTYFNYEAQQDKSGLPNDRFSAERPEGSISTLTIQRTEQRDSAMYRCASSPRGESEQFFGPGTRLTVL.